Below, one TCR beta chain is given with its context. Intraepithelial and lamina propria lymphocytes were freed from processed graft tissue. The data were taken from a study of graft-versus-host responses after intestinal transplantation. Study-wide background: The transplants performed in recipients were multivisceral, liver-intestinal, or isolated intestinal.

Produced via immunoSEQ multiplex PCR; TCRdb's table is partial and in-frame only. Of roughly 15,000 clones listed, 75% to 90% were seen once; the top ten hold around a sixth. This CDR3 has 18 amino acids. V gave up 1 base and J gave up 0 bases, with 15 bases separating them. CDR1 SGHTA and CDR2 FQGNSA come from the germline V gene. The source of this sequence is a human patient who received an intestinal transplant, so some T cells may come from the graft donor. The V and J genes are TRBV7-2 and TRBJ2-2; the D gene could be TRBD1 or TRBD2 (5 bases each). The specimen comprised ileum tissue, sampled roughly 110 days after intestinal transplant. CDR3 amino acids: CASSLVPPGRPNTGELFF. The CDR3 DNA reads TGTGCCAGCAGCTTAGTTCCGCCGGGACGGCCGAACACCGGGGAGCTGTTTTTT.